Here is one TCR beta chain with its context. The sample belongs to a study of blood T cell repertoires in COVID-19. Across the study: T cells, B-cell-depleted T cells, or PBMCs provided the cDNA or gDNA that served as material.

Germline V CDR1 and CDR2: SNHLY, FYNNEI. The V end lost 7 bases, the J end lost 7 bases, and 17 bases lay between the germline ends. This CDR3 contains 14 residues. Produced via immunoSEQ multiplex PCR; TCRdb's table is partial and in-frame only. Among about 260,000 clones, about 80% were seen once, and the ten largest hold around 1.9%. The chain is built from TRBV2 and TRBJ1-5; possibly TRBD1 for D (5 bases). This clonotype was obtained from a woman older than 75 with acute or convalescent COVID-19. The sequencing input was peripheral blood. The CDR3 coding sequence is TGTGCCAGCACCGTGGGGCAGGAGAGGCAGCCCCAGCATTTT. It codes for CASTVGQERQPQHF.